The TCR beta chain under discussion was sequenced for a study of blood T cell repertoires in COVID-19. Study as a whole: Collection of acute and convalescent COVID-19 samples took place in the United States, Italy and Spain.

In the original analysis: Cell counts per sample came from amplifying reference gene primers. Assay used: immunoSEQ multiplex PCR; TCRdb lists only in-frame clones, some missing. The DNA was the basis for D and trimming; V, J and clone size are from that table. In the table there are tens of thousands of clones, around nine tenths of which are singletons. This clone was picked up a small number of times. Germline V gene data show CDR1 as SGHDT and CDR2 as YYEEEE. The CDR3 contains 16 residues. Between the trimmed V and J ends, which lost 4 bases and 1 base, there was a span of 14 bases. The chain is built from TRBV5-6 and TRBJ2-2; D call uncertain. This sequence originates from a man aged 50-60 years with acute or convalescent COVID-19. The sample was peripheral blood. The CDR3 DNA follows: TGTGCCAGCAGCGTCCGCTACCTACGGAACACCGGGGAGCTGTTTTTT. It specifies CASSVRYLRNTGELFF.